Listed below are T cell receptor beta chains from one sample, sequenced in a study of a mutant IDH1 vaccine in newly diagnosed glioma. Profiling relied on immunoSEQ multiplex PCR, and the TCRdb table lists in-frame clones only, not all of them. The data show fewer than 45,000 clones, with approximately 79% seen just once and around 20% held by the top ten. Antigen specificity for these receptors is unknown. Specimen: PBMCs, collected from a glioma patient whose treatment included an IDH1 peptide vaccine. The receptors come from a man aged 18 to 29 with glioma. Some clones in this sample may be carry-over from other donors' samples. Both conserved end residues are part of each CDR3. D genes are given only for firm matches. Clone size is given for some rows only: seen once, a few or many times, or a class if the clone is expanded.

>TRBD1|TRBJ2-5|TRBV6-1|.
CASSERQGAWETQYF
TGTGCCAGCAGTGAAAGACAGGGGGCGTGGGAGACCCAGTACTTC
>TRBD1|TRBJ1-1|TRBV5-6|.
CASSLGDRGTEAFF
TGTGCCAGCAGCTTGGGGGACAGGGGCACTGAAGCTTTCTTT
>.|TRBJ1-1|TRBV5-4|.
CASSPGTGKNTEAFF
TGTGCCAGCAGCCCCGGGACGGGGAAAAACACTGAAGCTTTCTTT
>.|TRBJ1-2|TRBV6-5|once
CASSRDGLRYGYTF
TGTGCCAGCAGTCGAGACGGGCTTCGCTATGGCTACACCTTC
>.|TRBJ2-5|TRBV11-3|.
CASSLEGLAGETQYF
TGTGCCAGCAGCTTAGAGGGCCTAGCAGGAGAGACCCAGTACTTC
>TRBD2|TRBJ2-2|TRBV13|few
CASSQAGAAPGELFF
TGTGCCAGCAGCCAAGCGGGGGCAGCCCCCGGGGAGCTGTTTTTT
>TRBD1|TRBJ2-1|TRBV7-9|.
CASSLQGTGGKYEQFF
TGTGCCAGCAGTTTACAAGGGACAGGAGGAAAGTACGAGCAGTTCTTC
>.|TRBJ2-1|TRBV2|once
CASSDGQGGSIRYNEQFF
TGTGCCAGCAGTGACGGGCAGGGTGGGAGTATCCGGTACAATGAGCAGTTCTTC
>TRBD1|TRBJ2-7|TRBV19|.
CASSKGTGNYEQYF
TGTGCCAGTAGTAAGGGGACAGGGAACTACGAGCAGTACTTC
>.|TRBJ1-1|TRBV19|.
CAAREGGATEAFF
TGTGCCGCAAGGGAGGGCGGCGCCACTGAAGCTTTCTTT
>TRBD1|TRBJ1-5|TRBV9|once
CASSAGGGLNQPQHF
TGTGCCAGCAGCGCAGGGGGGGGTTTAAATCAGCCCCAGCATTTT
>.|TRBJ1-2|TRBV30|.
CAWSVQLTLGGYTF
TGTGCCTGGAGTGTACAATTGACCCTTGGCGGCTACACCTTC
>.|TRBJ1-5|TRBV5-6|.
CASNVFDATSNQPQHF
TGTGCCAGCAACGTTTTCGACGCGACTAGCAATCAGCCCCAGCATTTT
>.|TRBJ1-1|TRBV27|.
CASSLSPGLNTEAFF
TGTGCCAGCAGTTTATCCCCGGGATTGAACACTGAAGCTTTCTTT
>.|TRBJ1-1|TRBV5-1|.
CASSLGNMNTEAFF
TGCGCCAGCAGCTTGGGGAACATGAACACTGAAGCTTTCTTT
>.|TRBJ2-7|TRBV5-1|.
CASSFGQIYEQYF
TGCGCCAGCAGTTTTGGCCAGATCTACGAGCAGTACTTC
>.|TRBJ1-3|TRBV5-1|once
CASSLRGAIGNTIYF
TGCGCCAGCAGCTTGCGGGGGGCGATCGGAAACACCATATATTTT
>.|TRBJ2-7|TRBV7-9|.
CASSQPATAGEQYF
TGTGCCAGCAGCCAGCCCGCGACAGCTGGAGAGCAGTACTTC
>.|TRBJ1-3|TRBV7-9|.
CASSPSWNSGNTIYF
TGTGCCAGCAGCCCCTCTTGGAACTCTGGAAACACCATATATTTT
>TRBD1|TRBJ2-1|TRBV5-6|.
CASSSFPLTGANNEQFF
TGTGCCAGCAGCTCTTTCCCCCTTACAGGGGCAAACAATGAGCAGTTCTTC
>.|TRBJ1-2|TRBV4-2|few
CASAGQGRGSYGYTF
TGTGCCAGCGCGGGCCAGGGGAGGGGGTCCTATGGCTACACCTTC
>.|TRBJ1-5|TRBV6-5|.
CASSPRQSNQPQHF
TGTGCCAGCAGTCCACGGCAAAGCAATCAGCCCCAGCATTTT
>.|TRBJ1-2|TRBV29-1|.
CSVEDGVYGYTF
TGCAGCGTTGAAGATGGAGTCTATGGCTACACCTTC
>.|TRBJ1-5|TRBV7-2|.
CASSLEENQPQHF
TGTGCCAGCAGCTTAGAAGAAAATCAGCCCCAGCATTTT
>TRBD1|TRBJ1-5|TRBV11-2|.
CASSLAAGTGSRPQHF
TGTGCCAGCAGCCTAGCCGCCGGGACAGGGAGTCGGCCCCAGCATTTT
>TRBD1|TRBJ1-5|TRBV6-1|.
CASSNIGTVNQPQHF
TGTGCCAGCAGCAATATCGGGACAGTCAATCAGCCCCAGCATTTT
>.|TRBJ1-1|TRBV9|few
CASSVGLLVDTEAFF
TGTGCCAGCAGCGTAGGGCTCCTGGTGGACACTGAAGCTTTCTTT
>TRBD1|TRBJ2-7|TRBV5-1|.
CASSWGTGSYEQYF
TGCGCCAGCAGCTGGGGGACAGGCTCCTACGAGCAGTACTTC
>.|TRBJ2-2|TRBV29-1|few
CAHLSDTGELFF
TGCGCGCACCTCAGCGACACCGGGGAGCTGTTTTTT
>.|TRBJ2-4|TRBV30|.
CAWSPDIAKNIQYF
TGTGCCTGGAGTCCGGATATAGCCAAAAACATTCAGTACTTC
>.|TRBJ2-1|TRBV6-6|.
CASHEQGSYNEQFF
TGTGCCAGCCATGAACAGGGTTCCTACAATGAGCAGTTCTTC
>TRBD1|TRBJ1-5|TRBV6-1|.
CASSDTRQGAFGNQPQHF
TGTGCCAGCAGTGATACCCGGCAGGGGGCGTTTGGCAATCAGCCCCAGCATTTT
>TRBD2|TRBJ2-1|TRBV11-2|.
CASSPRVGGGPNEQFF
TGTGCCAGCAGCCCTCGTGTGGGCGGGGGGCCCAATGAGCAGTTCTTC
>.|TRBJ2-7|TRBV28|.
CASSSPSLGPYEQYF
TGTGCCAGCAGCTCCCCCTCTCTAGGGCCCTACGAGCAGTACTTC
>TRBD2|TRBJ2-1|TRBV10-2|.
CASRSTSGVNNEQFF
TGCGCCAGCAGATCGACTAGCGGGGTGAACAATGAGCAGTTCTTC
>.|TRBJ2-3|TRBV7-9|.
CASSSYGRQVGTDTQYF
TGTGCCAGCAGTAGTTACGGACGACAGGTCGGCACAGATACGCAGTATTTT
>.|TRBJ1-1|TRBV18|.
CASSPRQLEAFF
TGTGCCAGCTCACCGAGGCAGCTAGAAGCTTTCTTT
>.|TRBJ2-1|TRBV4-3|.
CASSPRRDFKYNEQFF
TGCGCCAGCAGCCCTCGCCGGGACTTCAAATACAATGAGCAGTTCTTC
>.|TRBJ2-3|TRBV30|.
CAWSVLRGTQYF
TGTGCCTGGAGTGTTTTGAGGGGTACGCAGTATTTT
>.|TRBJ1-2|TRBV19|.
CASSDGGANYGYTF
TGTGCCAGTAGTGACGGAGGGGCTAACTATGGCTACACCTTC
>.|TRBJ2-7|TRBV7-8|.
CASSYRDRPYEQYF
TGTGCCAGCAGCTACCGGGACCGACCTTACGAGCAGTACTTC
>.|TRBJ2-2|TRBV29-1|.
CSVVRGTGELFF
TGCAGCGTTGTGAGAGGGACCGGGGAGCTGTTTTTT
>.|TRBJ1-4|TRBV4-3|.
CASSQADRRGKLFF
TGCGCCAGCAGCCAAGCCGACCGCAGGGGAAAACTGTTTTTT
>.|TRBJ2-1|TRBV5-1|.
CASSPDFTSNNEQFF
TGCGCCAGCAGCCCGGACTTCACTAGCAACAATGAGCAGTTCTTC
>.|TRBJ1-2|TRBV6-5|.
CASSYAAGNGYTF
TGTGCCAGCAGTTACGCGGCTGGAAATGGCTACACCTTC
>TRBD1|TRBJ1-1|TRBV19|.
CASTQSRDRGPNTEAFF
TGTGCCAGTACCCAAAGCAGGGACAGGGGCCCGAACACTGAAGCTTTCTTT
>.|TRBJ1-3|TRBV7-2|.
CASSPRGPLGNTIYF
TGTGCCAGCAGCCCCCGGGGGCCCTTAGGAAACACCATATATTTT
>.|TRBJ1-5|TRBV19|.
CASSISTGNQPQHF
TGTGCCAGTAGTATCTCGACAGGCAATCAGCCCCAGCATTTT
>.|TRBJ1-2|TRBV6-5|.
CASTPAQGSGYGYTF
TGTGCCAGCACCCCGGCTCAGGGGTCGGGCTATGGCTACACCTTC
>.|TRBJ2-5|TRBV29-1|.
CSGRLDQETQYF
TGCAGCGGCAGACTAGATCAAGAGACCCAGTACTTC
>.|TRBJ2-7|TRBV4-1|.
CASSLEGIEQYF
TGCGCCAGCAGCTTAGAGGGGATCGAGCAGTACTTC
>.|TRBJ2-7|TRBV6-6|.
CASSYSTGNEQYF
TGTGCCAGCAGTTACTCGACTGGGAACGAGCAGTACTTC
>.|TRBJ2-1|TRBV15|.
CATSRDGVKGVEQFF
TGTGCCACCAGCAGAGATGGGGTTAAGGGGGTTGAGCAGTTCTTC
>.|TRBJ2-2|TRBV11-2|.
CASSSPGLWNGELFF
TGTGCCAGCAGCTCCCCGGGACTCTGGAACGGGGAGCTGTTTTTT
>.|TRBJ2-3|TRBV9|.
CASSVDGTDTQYF
TGTGCCAGCAGCGTAGACGGCACAGATACGCAGTATTTT
>TRBD1|TRBJ1-5|TRBV19|.
CASSTETGVTSRPQHF
TGTGCCAGTAGTACGGAGACAGGGGTAACCTCGCGGCCCCAGCATTTT
>.|TRBJ1-3|TRBV30|.
CAWTPTSSGNTIYF
TGTGCCTGGACGCCAACGAGCTCTGGAAACACCATATATTTT
>.|TRBJ1-2|TRBV2|.
CASSVVLDYGYTF
TGTGCCAGCAGTGTGGTCCTGGACTATGGCTACACCTTC
>.|TRBJ1-3|TRBV2|.
CASSLGAGNAGNTIYF
TGTGCCAGCAGTCTCGGAGCTGGGAACGCTGGAAACACCATATATTTT
>.|TRBJ2-7|TRBV6-5|.
CASSEEEASYEQYF
TGTGCCAGCAGCGAGGAGGAAGCGTCCTACGAGCAGTACTTC